This TCR beta chain was captured in a study of metastatic and nonmetastatic thyroid tumors. Points from the study as a whole: Malignant thyroid tumors reportedly exceeded benign nodules significantly in TCR beta diversity, with the difference appearing in blood and tumor.

At least ten counts were recorded for this clone. What it binds is not known. Each patient came to thyroid surgery without any prior treatment (of any kind). The authors' processing: A distant-metastasis classifier for papillary thyroid cancer was built using CDR3 differences across clinicopathological groups. Using MiXCR, TCRdb reanalyzed the PCR reads. What appears here as the V and J calls and clone size reflects TCRdb's work, not the paper's. Of 20,000 to 25,000 clones listed, around 18% are singletons. CDR3 length: 16 residues. Germline V gene lookup returns CDR1 SGHAT and CDR2 FQDESV (reference sequence). V lost 5 bases and J lost 6, with 19 bases in between.

The TCR was taken from a male donor with papillary thyroid cancer or a benign thyroid nodule (not recorded which). Some clones in this sample may be carry-over from other donors' samples. V gene TRBV11-1 combines with J gene TRBJ2-2; tentatively, D is TRBD1 or TRBD2 (5 bases each). Sequencing input: blood. CDR3 coding DNA: TGTGCCAGCAGCCTTTGGATCGGGACGGCCTCCGGGGAGCTGTTTTTT. Translated, it gives CASSLWIGTASGELFF.